Listed here are 12 T cell receptor beta chains from one sample, sequenced in a study of cytomegalovirus exposure and HLA in healthy donors. The PCR ran on 60 Vbeta and 13 Jbeta primers. The assay was immunoSEQ multiplex PCR, and TCRdb's table has in-frame clones only and misses some. Its clone listing holds tens of thousands of clones. Sample: PBMCs. All receptors come from a female donor in good health and CMV-seropositive.

V and J are TRBV27 and TRBJ2-7; 7 bases line up with TRBD2. Germline V gene data show CDR1 as MNHEY and CDR2 as SMNVEV (reference sequence). The J segment lost 3 bases and the V segment lost 6 bases, leaving 8 bases of the junction unmatched. This CDR3 spans 14 amino acids. The CDR3 coding sequence is TGTGCCAGCAGCCTCGAGGCGGGGGACTACGAGCAGTACTTC. This translates into CASSLEAGDYEQYF.

The DNA of the CDR3 is TGTGCCATCAGGACTAGCGGGAGTGAGACCCAGTACTTC. Translation: CAIRTSGSETQYF. V usage is TRBV6-5 and J usage is TRBJ2-5; TRBD2 matches 13 bases. The CDR3 length is 13 residues. The V segment lost 10 bases and the J segment 5 bases; nucleotides outside the gene matches: 4. The V gene's germline CDR1 is MNHEY and CDR2 SVGAGI.

The rearrangement uses TRBV28 and TRBJ2-7, with 12 bases aligning to TRBD2. The trim removed 6 bases at V and 6 bases at J, leaving 6 bases unmatched. The V gene's germline CDR1 is MDHEN and CDR2 SYDVKM. This CDR3 contains 14 residues. The CDR3 here is CASRILAGGGEQYF. The CDR3 DNA follows: TGTGCCAGCAGGATCCTAGCGGGAGGGGGCGAGCAGTACTTC.

V is TRBV6-5 and J is TRBJ1-4, with D possibly matching TRBD1 (6 bases). This CDR3 region has 14 residues. V was trimmed by 6 bases and J by 7 bases, leaving 15 bases between them. The germline CDR1 and CDR2 sequences are MNHEY and SVGAGI. CDR3 sequence: CASSRGSFPEKLFF. CDR3 coding DNA: TGTGCCAGCAGCAGGGGCTCGTTTCCTGAAAAACTGTTTTTT.

V and J are TRBV4-3 and TRBJ1-2; D uncertain. The CDR3 length is 14 residues. The V end lost 1 base, the J end lost 8 bases, and 14 bases lay between the germline ends. Germline CDR1 LGHNA, CDR2 YSLEER. The CDR3 sequence: CASSQAYRGSGYTF. The CDR3 nucleotides are TGCGCCAGCAGCCAAGCCTACCGGGGATCCGGCTACACCTTC.

This rearrangement joins TRBV10-1 to TRBJ1-1; D perhaps matches TRBD1 (5 bases). The CDR3 runs 10 residues. V was shortened by 6 bases and J by 8 bases, with 7 bases between the two germline ends. Germline V gives CDR1 WNHNN, CDR2 SYGVQD (reference sequence). The CDR3 sequence is CASRGREAFF. DNA for the CDR3: TGCGCCAGCAGGGGGCGGGAAGCTTTCTTT.

The genes are TRBV9 and TRBJ1-1; D gene ambiguous. There are 13 residues in the CDR3. Germline assignment: CDR1 SGDLS and CDR2 YYNGEE. V was pared by 0 bases and J by 8 bases, with 11 bases between. CDR3 sequence: CASSVGGGSEAFF. In nucleotides, the CDR3 is TGTGCCAGCAGCGTAGGTGGAGGATCGGAAGCTTTCTTT.

V is TRBV19 and J is TRBJ2-5; no clear D. The V end lost 2 bases, the J end lost 7 bases, and 14 bases lay between the germline ends. Germline V gene data show CDR1 as LNHDA and CDR2 as SQIVND (reference sequence). The CDR3 sequence is 14 residues long. The chain's CDR3 is CASSITVASGTQYF. In DNA, the CDR3 is TGTGCCAGTAGTATAACTGTGGCCTCAGGGACCCAGTACTTC.

This rearrangement joins TRBV7-2 to TRBJ1-1; perhaps TRBD1 as D (5 bases). The CDR3 spans 14 residues. Germline values: CDR1 SGHTA, CDR2 FQGNSA. V was clipped by 3 bases and J by 0 bases, with 8 bases between them. CDR3 DNA sequence: TGTGCCAGCAGCTTTGCGACAGTGAACACTGAAGCTTTCTTT. Encoded protein: CASSFATVNTEAFF.

The chain has TRBV7-9 and TRBJ2-7; 7 nucleotides agree with TRBD1. The CDR3 sequence is 13 residues long. The germline gives CDR1 SEHNR, CDR2 FQNEAQ (reference sequence). The V gene end was trimmed by 5 bases and the J gene end by 3 bases; junction bases not matched to a gene: 4. The CDR3 DNA is TGTGCCAGCAGCGCGGACAGGTACTACGAGCAGTACTTC. Residues: CASSADRYYEQYF.

The V gene is TRBV5-1, the J gene TRBJ2-3; TRBD2 agrees at 7 bases. The V gene end was trimmed by 0 bases and the J gene end by 4 bases; junction bases not matched to a gene: 5. This CDR3 spans 15 amino acids. Germline lookup yields CDR1 SGHRS and CDR2 YFSETQ. The CDR3 sequence: CASSLAHSGADTQYF. CDR3 DNA: TGCGCCAGCAGCTTGGCGCACAGCGGGGCAGATACGCAGTATTTT. The full variable domain, with the rest looked up from reference TRBV5-1 and TRBJ2-3, is KAGVTQTPRYLIKTRGQQVTLSCSPISGHRSVSWYQQTPGQGLQFLFEYFSETQRNKGNFPGRFSGRQFSNSRSEMNVSTLELGDSALYLCASSLAHSGADTQYFGPGTRLTVL.

This chain links TRBV28 with TRBJ2-7; 11 nucleotides align to TRBD2. Per germline, CDR1 MDHEN and CDR2 SYDVKM. V gave up 2 bases and J gave up 5 bases; unmatched junction bases: 8. The CDR3 loop spans 16 amino acids. This chain's CDR3 is CASSLEGSGRANEQYF. The CDR3 DNA reads as TGTGCCAGCAGTTTAGAAGGTAGCGGGAGGGCCAACGAGCAGTACTTC.